One and the same sample provided the 20 T cell receptor beta chains below, sequenced in a study of T cells in Graves' hyperthyroidism and ophthalmopathy. Authors of the study amplified TCR beta CDR3 regions from RNA transcripts. HTBI primers were used for first-round RT-PCR of the TCR CDR3. TCRdb used MiXCR to reprocess the multiplex PCR reads, holding one entry per CDR3 protein. The repertoire includes under 450,000 distinct CDR3 sequences, approximately 18% of them detected once, and 34% sits in the top ten. Source material: blood. The receptor source for this set is a woman aged 25 to 45 with Graves' hyperthyroidism that later progressed to Graves' ophthalmopathy.

In its sample, this clonotype was seen many times. CDR3 residues: CASSPYTGELFF. CDR3 sequence (DNA): TGTGCCAGCAGCCCATACACCGGGGAGCTGTTTTTT. The V call is TRBV11-3, the J call TRBJ2-2; D ambiguous. V was cut by 5 bases and J by 3 bases, with 4 bases left in between. CDR1 is SGHNT and CDR2 is YENEEA in the germline V gene. The CDR3 contains 12 residues.

Many counts were recorded for this clonotype. The genes are TRBV19 and TRBJ2-7; 12 nucleotides align to TRBD2. The CDR3 runs 15 residues. The V and J ends lost 3 bases and 9 bases, in that order; junction bases with no gene match: 9. CDR1 LNHDA and CDR2 SQIVND come from the germline V gene (reference sequence). CDR3 coding DNA: TGTGCCAGTAGTATTTCGACTAGCGGGAGACTTGTGCAGTACTTC. Translating it yields CASSISTSGRLVQYF.

This clonotype came up many times. The CDR3 protein is CASTQTMNTEAFF. In nucleotides, the CDR3 is TGTGCCAGTACTCAGACCATGAACACTGAAGCTTTCTTT. The chain has TRBV19 and TRBJ1-1, with D unclear. Germline V gene data show CDR1 as LNHDA and CDR2 as SQIVND (reference sequence). The CDR3 covers 13 residues. V shed 7 bases and J shed 0 bases, with 9 bases lying between them.

The chain carries TRBV3-1 and TRBJ2-2; 12 nucleotides match TRBD1. This CDR3 has 19 amino acids. V dropped 0 bases and J dropped 2; count of bases not matched to a gene: 7. Germline CDR1 reads LGHDT; CDR2 reads YNNKEL (reference sequence). The CDR3 sequence is CASSQEFPGTGGNTGELFF. The CDR3, as DNA: TGTGCCAGCAGCCAAGAGTTCCCCGGGACAGGGGGCAACACCGGGGAGCTGTTTTTT.

This clonotype was picked up many times. The rearrangement joins TRBV27 to TRBJ2-7, with 12 nucleotides matching TRBD2. The germline V gene encodes CDR1 MNHEY and CDR2 SMNVEV (reference sequence). The junction had 12 bases not matched to a gene; V was cut back by 5 bases and J by 4 bases. This CDR3 contains 17 residues. The CDR3 coding sequence is TGTGCCAGCAGTAAAGGGACTAGCGGGCGCCTAGGGTACGAGCAGTACTTC. Its translation: CASSKGTSGRLGYEQYF.

This clonotype was found a few times. The chain is built from TRBV5-1 and TRBJ2-1; the match to TRBD2 covers 7 bases. The CDR3 is 13 residues long. V shed 3 bases and J 5 bases; nucleotides not matched to a gene: 2. The germline V gene encodes CDR1 SGHRS and CDR2 YFSETQ. For the CDR3, the DNA is TGCGCCAGCAGCTGGGGGGGACACAATGAGCAGTTCTTC. The encoded protein is CASSWGGHNEQFF. Using reference TRBV5-1 and TRBJ2-1 for the parts outside the CDR3, the full variable domain is KAGVTQTPRYLIKTRGQQVTLSCSPISGHRSVSWYQQTPGQGLQFLFEYFSETQRNKGNFPGRFSGRQFSNSRSEMNVSTLELGDSALYLCASSWGGHNEQFFGPGTRLTVL.

This clonotype has a handful of counts. The chain combines TRBV27 with TRBJ2-7; unclear D gene. The CDR3 covers 9 residues. Germline V gene data show CDR1 as MNHEY and CDR2 as SMNVEV (reference sequence). V shed 9 bases and J shed 3 bases, with 3 bases lying between them. The CDR3 bases are TGTGCCAGTGGCTACGAGCAGTACTTC. Amino acid sequence: CASGYEQYF.

J is TRBJ1-2 and V is TRBV5-4, with 7 bases fitting TRBD1. The ends lost 0 bases at V and 2 bases at J; junction bases unmatched: 10. The CDR3 sequence is 17 residues long. Germline V lookup: CDR1 SGHNT, CDR2 YYREEE (reference sequence). This chain's CDR3 is CASSLGPREGANYGYTF. Written as DNA, the CDR3 is TGTGCCAGCAGCTTGGGTCCACGGGAGGGGGCGAACTATGGCTACACCTTC.

This clonotype occurred many times. The chain employs TRBV2 and TRBJ1-4, with D tentatively TRBD1 (5 bases). This CDR3 region has 15 residues. Germline loops: CDR1 SNHLY, CDR2 FYNNEI. Trimming shortened V by 6 bases and J by 0 bases, and 11 bases separated the two germline ends. CDR3 coding DNA: TGTGCCAGCAGATTACGGGGGACAACTAATGAAAAACTGTTTTTT. Translating gives CASRLRGTTNEKLFF.

This clonotype was observed a handful of times. The rearrangement links TRBV20-1 to TRBJ2-7, with 7 bases matching TRBD1. Germline CDR1 DFQATT, CDR2 SNEGSKA (reference sequence). This CDR3 contains 13 residues. J was trimmed by 4 bases and V by 2 bases; bases with no gene match: 5. The CDR3 DNA reads as TGCAGTGCTAGAACCGGACAGGAATACGAGCAGTACTTC. Encoded protein: CSARTGQEYEQYF.

This clonotype was found a few times. The V and J genes are TRBV20-1 and TRBJ2-7, with a weak D call TRBD1 (5 bases). Trimming left V 3 bases short and J 1 base short, with 19 bases between. The CDR3 sequence is 16 residues long. CDR1 is DFQATT and CDR2 is SNEGSKA in the germline V gene (reference sequence). This CDR3 is CSASRQGTTLSYEQYF. Written as DNA, the CDR3 is TGCAGTGCTAGCAGGCAGGGAACCACCTTATCCTACGAGCAGTACTTC.

V and J are TRBV19 and TRBJ1-5, with D tentatively TRBD1 (5 bases). Per germline, CDR1 LNHDA and CDR2 SQIVND (reference sequence). V was pared by 7 bases and J by 0 bases, with 19 bases between. CDR3 length: 17 amino acids. The DNA of the CDR3 is TGTGCCAGTAAAGCACGGGGGACTAGCCTTAGCAATCAGCCCCAGCATTTT. Translation: CASKARGTSLSNQPQHF.

This clonotype was counted many times. This chain uses TRBV4-2 with TRBJ2-3; tentatively, D is TRBD2 (6 bases). Germline V lookup: CDR1 LGHNA, CDR2 YNFKEQ. Trimming left V 2 bases short and J 10 bases short, with 19 bases between. The CDR3 loop spans 15 amino acids. The CDR3: CASSQTQGGWIAQYF. In DNA form, the CDR3 reads TGTGCCAGCAGCCAAACCCAGGGAGGTTGGATAGCGCAGTATTTT.

The chain combines TRBV7-2 with TRBJ1-1; TRBD1 might be the D (5 bases). The ends were cut back, 5 bases at V and 10 bases at J, with 14 bases in the middle. Germline values: CDR1 SGHTA, CDR2 FQGNSA. The CDR3 sequence is 12 residues long. The CDR3 DNA reads as TGTGCCAGCAGCCGAGAAGACAGAGGAGCTTTCTTT. Amino acid sequence: CASSREDRGAFF.

This clonotype showed up many times. This rearrangement joins TRBV12-3 or TRBV12-4 to TRBJ2-3; a weak D match, TRBD2 (6 bases). V shed 6 bases and J shed 4 bases, with 11 bases lying between them. The CDR3 has 13 residues. The DNA of the CDR3 is TGTGCCAGCAGCAATCGACTAGCAGATACGCAGTATTTT. It yields the protein CASSNRLADTQYF.

Many counts were recorded for this clonotype. The rearrangement links TRBV3-1 to TRBJ1-1, with D possibly TRBD1 on 6 matching bases. V shed 1 base and J shed 1 base, with 13 bases lying between them. CDR3 size: 16 residues. Germline V gives CDR1 LGHDT, CDR2 YNNKEL (reference sequence). The CDR3 sequence is CASSQVHKGENTEAFF. CDR3 bases: TGTGCCAGCAGCCAAGTTCACAAGGGGGAGAACACTGAAGCTTTCTTT.

This clonotype was detected many times. V usage is TRBV4-2 and J usage is TRBJ1-6; tentative D call: TRBD1 (6 bases). The V end was cut by 5 bases, the J end by 7 bases, with 21 bases between. CDR1 LGHNA and CDR2 YNFKEQ come from the germline V gene. This CDR3 is built from 17 residues. This chain's CDR3 is CASSEGSLETGNSPLHF. The CDR3, as DNA: TGTGCCAGCAGCGAAGGGTCGCTTGAAACAGGGAATTCACCCCTCCACTTT.

Written as DNA, the CDR3 is TGTGCCAGCAGCAGAGACCCTAATCAGCCCCAGCATTTT. As protein: CASSRDPNQPQHF. The chain carries TRBV14 and TRBJ1-5; D unresolved. The V and J ends lost 5 bases and 4 bases respectively, with 9 bases between them. Per germline, CDR1 SGHDN and CDR2 FVKESK. CDR3 length: 13 amino acids.

On this clonotype: A read error is possible here, since a much larger clone lies one base away. The rearrangement uses TRBV6-5 and TRBJ1-1; D is perhaps TRBD1 (5 bases). Germline V CDR1 and CDR2: MNHEY, SVGAGI. The CDR3 totals 18 residues. The CDR3 bases are TGTGCCAGCGGTTACTCCGGGGGGATTGTAGACTCGAACACTGAAGCTTTCTTT. It is translated as CASGYSGGIVDSNTEAFF.

The chain links TRBV19 to TRBJ2-1; TRBD2 agrees at 7 bases. Trimming cost V 2 bases and J 9 bases; bases outside gene matches: 4. The CDR3 length is 13 residues. Per the germline V gene, CDR1 is LNHDA and CDR2 is SQIVND (reference sequence). The CDR3 nucleotides are TGTGCCAGTAGTATAAGCGGGGCGTGTGAGCAGTTCTTC. Protein sequence: CASSISGACEQFF.